The subject of this entry is one T cell receptor (beta chain). The data were obtained in a study of blood T cell repertoires in COVID-19. Study summary: COVID-19 samples collected from the United States, Italy and Spain covered acute and convalescent phases.

As originally analysed: The assay estimated nucleated cells by amplifying reference gene primers. Data came from immunoSEQ multiplex PCR; TCRdb stores just in-frame clones and leaves some out. V, J and clone size were drawn from that table, and D and trimming were deduced from the DNA. Among around 40,000 clones, just under 95% were seen once, and the ten largest hold more than 3.5%. This CDR3 has 17 residues. CDR1 and CDR2 from the germline V gene are SGHVS and FNYEAQ. Trimming removed 3 bases from V and 0 bases from J; junction bases left unmatched: 5. This receptor was identified in a human donor with active COVID-19. The donor label of this sample is uncertain. Sequenced sample: peripheral blood. V gene TRBV7-6 combines with J gene TRBJ2-1; 10 bases line up with TRBD2. The CDR3 is CASSFWASGSSYNEQFF. CDR3 coding DNA: TGTGCCAGCAGCTTTTGGGCTAGCGGGAGCTCCTACAATGAGCAGTTCTTC.